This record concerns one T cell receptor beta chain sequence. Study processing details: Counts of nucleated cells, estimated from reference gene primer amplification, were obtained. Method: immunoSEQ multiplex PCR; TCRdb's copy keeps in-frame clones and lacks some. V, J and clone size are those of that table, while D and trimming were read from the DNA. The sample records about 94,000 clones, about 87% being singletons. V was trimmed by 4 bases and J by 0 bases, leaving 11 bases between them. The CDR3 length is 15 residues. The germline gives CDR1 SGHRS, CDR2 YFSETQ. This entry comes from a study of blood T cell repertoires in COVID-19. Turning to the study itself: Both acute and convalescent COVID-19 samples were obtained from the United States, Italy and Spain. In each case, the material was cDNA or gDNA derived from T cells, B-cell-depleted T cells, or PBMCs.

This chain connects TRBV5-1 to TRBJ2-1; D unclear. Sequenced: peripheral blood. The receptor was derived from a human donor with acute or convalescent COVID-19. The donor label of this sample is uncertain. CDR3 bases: TGCGCCAGCAGCCTGGACGGTAACTCCTACAATGAGCAGTTCTTC. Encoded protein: CASSLDGNSYNEQFF. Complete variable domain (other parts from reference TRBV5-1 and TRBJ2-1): KAGVTQTPRYLIKTRGQQVTLSCSPISGHRSVSWYQQTPGQGLQFLFEYFSETQRNKGNFPGRFSGRQFSNSRSEMNVSTLELGDSALYLCASSLDGNSYNEQFFGPGTRLTVL.